This record covers a single T cell receptor beta chain. This CDR3 has 13 residues. V was pared by 6 bases and J by 3 bases, with 6 bases between. CDR1 SGHTA and CDR2 FQGTGA come from the germline V gene. The data belong to a study of blood T cell repertoires in COVID-19. Study-wide context: Sample material is recorded as cDNA or gDNA derived from T cells, B-cell-depleted T cells, or PBMCs.

Generated by immunoSEQ multiplex PCR, the TCRdb table keeps only in-frame clones and is missing some. The sample lists 87,000 or so clones, approximately 80% occurring once. The receptor comes from a woman between 65 and 79 years old with acute or convalescent COVID-19. Sequencing used peripheral blood. The chain joins TRBV7-3 to TRBJ2-6; D possibly corresponds to TRBD2 (5 bases). The CDR3 DNA reads as TGTGCCAGCAGGGGGAGTGGGGCCAACGTCCTGACTTTC. It yields the protein CASRGSGANVLTF.